Listed here are 20 T cell receptor beta chains from one sample, sequenced in a study of molecular identifiers for immune sequencing clone quantification. TCRdb processed the PCR reads anew with MiXCR; each CDR3 protein has one entry. Among 90,000 to 120,000 distinct CDR3 sequences listed, 36% were seen once. Sequencing used naive CD8+ T cells from blood, with Jurkat cell RNA spiked in. The subset denotes: FACS-sorted CD8+CD4-CCR7+CD45RA+ naive T cells. These receptors were obtained from a human donor in good health. Some libraries in this study had Jurkat cell RNA spiked in.

Of note for this clonotype: This clone may be a read error of a much larger clone one base away. This rearrangement joins TRBV28 to TRBJ1-2, with D unresolved. This CDR3 is 11 amino acids long. Germline CDR1 is MDHEN and CDR2 is SYDVKM. Trimming cost V 8 bases and J 8 bases, with 12 bases left between them. The CDR3 coding sequence is TGTGCCAGCGGTCCGCAGGAAGGCTACACCTTC. Translating it yields CASGPQEGYTF.

About this clonotype itself: Possible read error: a much larger clone is one base away. The chain employs TRBV20-1 and TRBJ2-2, with D possibly being TRBD1 or TRBD2 (5 bases each). The CDR3 totals 17 residues. Germline V gene sequence: CDR1 DFQATT, CDR2 SNEGSKA (reference sequence). CDR3 DNA sequence: TGCAGTTCTAGAGATCAGGGAGCAGGTTCGAACACCGGGGAGCTGTTTTTT. It translates to CSSRDQGAGSNTGELFF.

The chain joins TRBV27 to TRBJ2-2, with 8 bases aligning to TRBD1. CDR3 length equals 17 residues. J lost 0 bases, V lost 5 bases, and 8 bases had no gene match. Germline CDR1 is MNHEY and CDR2 is SMNVEV (reference sequence). CDR3 sequence reads: CASSTEPGQANTGELFF. The CDR3 coding sequence is TGTGCCAGCAGTACCGAACCGGGACAGGCGAACACCGGGGAGCTGTTTTTT.

With respect to this clonotype: The junction departs from germline at one end; a sequencing error may be responsible. The CDR3 DNA reads as TGTGCCAGCAGTTTAGTAGGTGGTTTCAGCAATCAGCCCCAGCTATTT. This translates into CASSLVGGFSNQPQLF. V gene TRBV2 combines with J gene TRBJ1-5, with unresolved D. The CDR3 extends over 16 amino acids. Looked up from germline, CDR1 is SNHLY and CDR2 is FYNNEI.

Note on this clonotype: Sequence at one end of the junction differs from germline and may be a read error. The chain carries TRBV11-2 and TRBJ2-1, with 11 bases fitting TRBD2. The CDR3 extends over 15 amino acids. In germline, CDR1 is SGHAT, CDR2 FQNNGV. CDR3 sequence: CASGLGLAEYNEQFF. The CDR3 DNA reads as TGTGCCAGCGGCTTGGGACTAGCGGAATACAATGAGCAGTTCTTC.

J is TRBJ2-7 and V is TRBV4-1; 9 bases align to TRBD1. This CDR3 spans 13 amino acids. The trim removed 4 bases at V and 7 bases at J, leaving 5 bases unmatched. Germline V gene sequence: CDR1 MGHRA, CDR2 YSYEKL. In DNA form, the CDR3 reads TGCGCCAGCAGCCCCGGGACAGGGCAGGAGCAGTACTTC. Protein: CASSPGTGQEQYF.

There are many counts of this clonotype. The rearrangement joins TRBV6-5 to TRBJ2-7, with a possible D match to TRBD1 (5 bases). Germline V lookup: CDR1 MNHEY, CDR2 SVGAGI. Between the trimmed V and J ends, which lost 6 bases and 3 bases, there was a span of 18 bases. The CDR3 runs 15 residues. The CDR3 sequence is CASRLVRGQVYEQYF. CDR3 coding DNA: TGTGCCAGCAGATTAGTTAGGGGCCAAGTCTACGAGCAGTACTTC.

About this clonotype: Being one base from a much bigger clone, this may be a read error. This chain joins TRBV7-8 and TRBJ2-7; 8 nucleotides match TRBD2. The germline gives CDR1 SGHVS, CDR2 FQNEAQ. The CDR3 covers 14 residues. Unmatched junction bases numbered 7, after V lost 4 bases and J lost 5 bases. Here the CDR3 reads CASSSKQAGDEQYF. CDR3 coding DNA: TGTGCCAGCAGCTCGAAACAAGCGGGAGACGAGCAGTACTTC.

In regard to this clonotype: A much larger clonotype is one base distant, so this may be a read error. The CDR3 ends on some other residue instead of the conserved phenylalanine or tryptophan, so this is likely a read error. J is TRBJ2-3 and V is TRBV5-6, with 9 nucleotides matching TRBD1. The CDR3 has 14 residues. Germline trimming cut 4 bases from V and 6 bases from J; bases unmatched to any gene: 6. CDR1 and CDR2 (germline): SGHDT, YYEEEE. CDR3 coding DNA: TGTGCCAGCAGCCCCGGGACAGGGTTTGATACGCAGTATCTT. This codes for CASSPGTGFDTQYL.

In regard to this clonotype: Possible read error: a much larger clone is one base away. J is TRBJ2-4 and V is TRBV20-1; 13 bases are shared with TRBD2. The J segment lost 9 bases and the V segment lost 5 bases, leaving 10 bases of the junction unmatched. The CDR3 has 15 residues. The V gene's germline CDR1 is DFQATT and CDR2 SNEGSKA (reference sequence). The CDR3 coding sequence is TGCAGTGCTGAACATGGACTAGCGGGAGAGGTCATTCAGTACTTC. Protein product: CSAEHGLAGEVIQYF.

The table lists this clonotype with a few counts. This sequence joins TRBV10-3 and TRBJ2-1, with D possibly being TRBD1 or TRBD2 (5 bases each). Germline V gene lookup returns CDR1 ENHRY and CDR2 SYGVKD. The V end lost 0 bases, the J end lost 10 bases, and 10 bases lay between the germline ends. This CDR3 contains 13 residues. CDR3 sequence: CAISESGVGEQFF. The CDR3 DNA follows: TGTGCCATCAGTGAGTCGGGGGTAGGGGAGCAGTTCTTC.

As to this clonotype: It may be a read error: a sequence one base away is much more abundant. The CDR3 does not close with the conserved phenylalanine or tryptophan, likely indicating a read error. The chain employs TRBV28 and TRBJ2-7; weak D call: TRBD2 (5 bases). V gave up 7 bases and J gave up 2 bases, with 9 bases separating them. Germline CDR1 is MDHEN and CDR2 is SYDVKM. CDR3 length equals 12 residues. The CDR3: CASTEGTYEQYY. In DNA form, the CDR3 reads TGTGCCAGCACTGAGGGAACCTACGAGCAGTACTAC.

V usage is TRBV6-2 or TRBV6-3 and J usage is TRBJ2-2, with D perhaps matching TRBD2 (5 bases). Germline loops: CDR1 MNHEY, CDR2 SVGEGT. CDR3 length equals 13 residues. V was shortened by 7 bases and J by 4 bases, with 10 bases between the two germline ends. In nucleotides, the CDR3 is TGTGCCAGCACAGATGCGGGCACCGGGGAGCTGTTTTTT. Encoded protein: CASTDAGTGELFF.

The sample holds many counts of this clonotype. The gene calls are TRBV12-3 or TRBV12-4 and TRBJ2-4; tentative D call: TRBD2 (6 bases). The CDR3 is made up of 17 amino acids. V lost 3 bases and J lost 0, with 15 bases in between. The CDR3 region is CASSFFSRGTAKNIQYF. The CDR3 coding sequence is TGTGCCAGCAGTTTCTTTAGTCGCGGGACAGCCAAAAACATTCAGTACTTC.

This clonotype was seen only a few times. V is TRBV6-2 or TRBV6-3 and J is TRBJ2-7; D ambiguous. Germline-derived CDR1 and CDR2 are MNHEY and SVGEGT. V was pared by 7 bases and J by 0 bases, with 10 bases between. CDR3 length: 13 residues. The CDR3 loop reads CASTRRPSYEQYF. DNA of the CDR3: TGTGCCAGCACTCGACGGCCCTCCTACGAGCAGTACTTC.

This rearrangement joins TRBV6-2 or TRBV6-3 to TRBJ2-7; 11 nucleotides match TRBD2. CDR3 length: 14 amino acids. V was clipped by 7 bases and J by 3 bases; unmatched bases: 5. Germline assignment: CDR1 MNHEY and CDR2 SVGEGT. This CDR3 is CASTILAGGYEQYF. The CDR3 DNA reads as TGTGCCAGCACCATCCTAGCGGGAGGCTACGAGCAGTACTTC.

As concerns this clonotype: The junction differs from germline at one of its ends, possibly a read error. In DNA form, the CDR3 reads TGTGCCAGCAGTTTTGGAGGACTAGCGTCCTACAATGAGCAGTGCTTC. Its protein is CASSFGGLASYNEQCF. The gene calls are TRBV28 and TRBJ2-1; 9 bases are shared with TRBD2. The CDR3 extends over 16 amino acids. The germline V gene encodes CDR1 MDHEN and CDR2 SYDVKM.

This rearrangement joins TRBV5-1 to TRBJ2-3; 8 positions match TRBD1. The CDR3 covers 14 residues. Trimming cost V 4 bases and J 4 bases; bases outside gene matches: 5. From germline, CDR1 is SGHRS and CDR2 YFSETQ. DNA for the CDR3: TGCGCCAGCAGCGACAGGACAGGGCCAGATACGCAGTATTTT. Encoded protein: CASSDRTGPDTQYF. The whole variable domain, remainder taken from reference TRBV5-1 and TRBJ2-3, is KAGVTQTPRYLIKTRGQQVTLSCSPISGHRSVSWYQQTPGQGLQFLFEYFSETQRNKGNFPGRFSGRQFSNSRSEMNVSTLELGDSALYLCASSDRTGPDTQYFGPGTRLTVL.

The chain has TRBV15 and TRBJ2-4, with 9 bases lining up with TRBD1. Germline loops: CDR1 LNHNV, CDR2 YYDKDF (reference sequence). V was clipped by 8 bases and J by 0 bases; unmatched bases: 8. The length of the CDR3 is 16 residues. The CDR3 nucleotides read TGTGCCACCTGCACTAGACAGGGGGTAGCCAAAAACATTCAGTACTTC. Protein: CATCTRQGVAKNIQYF.

The chain uses TRBV6-6 and TRBJ2-7; 9 nucleotides line up with TRBD2. Germline lookup yields CDR1 MNHNY and CDR2 SVGAGI (reference sequence). CDR3 length: 16 amino acids. Unmatched junction bases numbered 9, after V lost 4 bases and J lost 2 bases. The CDR3 loop is CASSSPPGLAAYEQYF. Written as DNA, the CDR3 is TGTGCCAGCAGTTCGCCGCCGGGACTAGCCGCCTACGAGCAGTACTTC.